This T cell receptor (beta chain) was identified in a study of early T cells in non-severe SARS-CoV-2 infection. Overall study: Chains were unpaired, as sequencing was done on bulk RNA from unsorted whole blood.

From germline, CDR1 is MDHEN and CDR2 SYDVKM. CDR3 length: 15 amino acids. The V gene lost 6 bases and the J gene lost 11 bases, with 20 bases spanning the gap. Comments on this clonotype: As yet, its antigen is unknown.

Unique molecular identifiers were added to individual cDNA molecules. TCRdb recomputed calls from the 5' RACE reads with MiXCR, one row per CDR3 protein. The sample lists about 90,000 distinct CDR3 sequences; approximately 14% were seen once. Whole-study results and caveats: Private and CD4 specificities were missed by VDJdb matching, skewed to anti-spike CD8.

This TCR was recovered from an adult who was a healthcare worker with PCR-confirmed SARS-CoV-2 infection or an uninfected control (not recorded which). The chain couples TRBV28 to TRBJ1-6; D may be TRBD1 (6 bases). Sequences were obtained from whole blood. The CDR3 reads CASSIPPGHLTPLHF. DNA of the CDR3: TGTGCCAGCAGCATACCGCCGGGACATCTTACACCCCTCCACTTT. Variable domain in full (rest from reference TRBV28 and TRBJ1-6): DVKVTQSSRYLVKRTGEKVFLECVQDMDHENMFWYRQDPGLGLRLIYFSYDVKMKEKGDIPEGYSVSREKKERFSLILESASTNQTSMYLCASSIPPGHLTPLHFGNGTRLTVT.